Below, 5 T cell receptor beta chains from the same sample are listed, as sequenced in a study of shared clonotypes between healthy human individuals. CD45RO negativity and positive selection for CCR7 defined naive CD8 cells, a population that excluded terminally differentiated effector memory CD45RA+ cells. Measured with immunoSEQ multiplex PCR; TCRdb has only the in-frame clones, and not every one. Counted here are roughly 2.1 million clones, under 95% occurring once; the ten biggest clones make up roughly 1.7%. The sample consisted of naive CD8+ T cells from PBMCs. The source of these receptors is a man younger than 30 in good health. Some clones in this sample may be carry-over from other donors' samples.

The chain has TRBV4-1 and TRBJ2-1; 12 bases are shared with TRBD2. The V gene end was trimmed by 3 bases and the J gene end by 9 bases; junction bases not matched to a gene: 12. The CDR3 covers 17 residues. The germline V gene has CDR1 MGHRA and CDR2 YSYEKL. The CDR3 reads CASSHRTSGRLISEQFF. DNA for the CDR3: TGCGCCAGCAGCCATAGAACTAGCGGGAGGTTGATCTCTGAGCAGTTCTTC.

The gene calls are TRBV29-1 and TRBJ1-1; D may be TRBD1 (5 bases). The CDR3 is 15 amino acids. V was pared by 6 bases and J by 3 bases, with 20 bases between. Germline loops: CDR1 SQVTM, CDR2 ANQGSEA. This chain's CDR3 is CSVPSAGGWDTEAFF. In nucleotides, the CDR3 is TGCAGCGTCCCGTCGGCCGGGGGATGGGACACTGAAGCTTTCTTT.

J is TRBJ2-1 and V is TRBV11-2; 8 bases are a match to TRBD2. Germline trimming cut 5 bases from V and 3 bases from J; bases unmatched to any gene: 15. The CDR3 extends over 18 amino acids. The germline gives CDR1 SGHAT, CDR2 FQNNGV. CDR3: CASSLGPSAGVYYNEQFF. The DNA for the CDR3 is TGTGCCAGCAGCCTAGGACCGTCAGCGGGAGTCTACTACAATGAGCAGTTCTTC.

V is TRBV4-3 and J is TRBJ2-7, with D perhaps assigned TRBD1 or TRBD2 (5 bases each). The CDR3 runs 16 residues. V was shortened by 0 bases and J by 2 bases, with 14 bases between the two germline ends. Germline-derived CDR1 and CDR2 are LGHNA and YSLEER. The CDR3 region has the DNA TGCGCCAGCAGCCAAGATATTCTTGGGGGAACCTACGAGCAGTACTTC. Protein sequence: CASSQDILGGTYEQYF.

The CDR3 region has the DNA TGTGCCAGCAGTTTAGGGGGACTAGCGGGATTGTACAATGAGCAGTTCTTC. Its translation is CASSLGGLAGLYNEQFF. The chain recombines TRBV27 with TRBJ2-1; 13 nucleotides match TRBD2. This CDR3 is built from 17 residues. Germline V lookup: CDR1 MNHEY, CDR2 SMNVEV (reference sequence). V shed 2 bases, J shed 4 bases, and the junction held 5 bases outside the gene matches.